Presented here are 24 T cell receptor beta chains from one specimen sequenced in a study of CD8+CD57+ T cells in acquired aplastic anemia. Researchers used genomic DNA as the template to profile TCR beta VDJ and CDR3. TCRdb reanalysed the reads using MiXCR and keeps one entry per CDR3 protein. The repertoire holds about 180,000 distinct CDR3 sequences, with 48% as singletons. Previously, flow cytometry had revealed CD8+CD57+ cell expansion in the patients chosen for sequencing. The sequencing sample was made of sorted CD4+, CD8+, or CD8+CD57+ T cells (not recorded which) from PBMCs. The receptors derive from a human donor with aplastic anemia.

Remarks on this clonotype: This sequence may be a read error, since a much larger clone differs from it by one base. In this CDR3 the conserved last residue, phenylalanine or tryptophan, is missing, so a read error is likely. This chain uses TRBV7-9 with TRBJ2-3; D gene uncertain. The CDR3 runs 12 residues. Between the trimmed V and J ends, which lost 4 bases and 2 bases, there was a span of 4 bases. Germline loops: CDR1 SEHNR, CDR2 FQNEAQ (reference sequence). The CDR3 here is CASSSNTDTQYL. CDR3 nucleotides: TGTGCCAGCAGCTCAAACACAGATACGCAGTATCTT.

This chain uses TRBV6-1 with TRBJ2-7; 8 nucleotides match TRBD1. The CDR3 length is 15 residues. Germline assignment: CDR1 MNHNS and CDR2 SASEGT. V lost 2 bases to trimming and J lost 2 bases; unmatched junction nucleotides: 5. DNA for the CDR3: TGTGCCAGCAGTGAAATGGGACAGGCACCCTACGAGCAGTACTTC. Translating gives CASSEMGQAPYEQYF.

This clonotype was observed a handful of times. V is TRBV11-2 and J is TRBJ1-6, with TRBD1 matching 10 bases. The CDR3 is 16 residues long. Trimming removed 1 base from V and 10 bases from J; junction bases left unmatched: 7. Germline CDR1 reads SGHAT; CDR2 reads FQNNGV. CDR3 region: CASSLVVTGGWSPLHF. CDR3 DNA sequence: TGTGCCAGCAGCTTAGTCGTGACAGGGGGCTGGTCACCCCTCCACTTT.

This clonotype has only one observation. The chain carries TRBV12-3 or TRBV12-4 and TRBJ1-3; D may be TRBD1 (6 bases). The V end lost 5 bases, the J end lost 2 bases, and 10 bases lay between the germline ends. The CDR3 extends over 14 amino acids. The CDR3 bases are TGTGCCAGCAGTCAACGGACAGCTGGAAACACCATATATTTT. It is translated as CASSQRTAGNTIYF.

The chain employs TRBV7-9 and TRBJ2-5, with 8 bases identical to TRBD2. Germline trimming cut 0 bases from V and 0 bases from J; bases unmatched to any gene: 0. CDR1 and CDR2 from the germline V gene are SEHNR and FQNEAQ (reference sequence). CDR3 length: 15 residues. The CDR3 sequence is CASSLALADQETQYF. The CDR3 DNA is TGTGCCAGCAGCTTAGCACTAGCGGACCAAGAGACCCAGTACTTC.

This clonotype has only a few counts. V and J are TRBV11-1 and TRBJ2-1, with a possible D match to TRBD2 (5 bases). Germline CDR1 SGHAT, CDR2 FQDESV (reference sequence). This CDR3 comprises 14 residues. The V gene lost 6 bases and the J gene lost 4 bases, with 13 bases spanning the gap. CDR3 in amino acids: CASSVGNSYNEQFF. The CDR3 nucleotides are TGTGCCAGCAGTGTCGGGAACTCTTACAATGAGCAGTTCTTC.

This clonotype occurred many times. The chain combines TRBV4-1 with TRBJ1-6, with 7 nucleotides matching TRBD1. Germline V gene data show CDR1 as MGHRA and CDR2 as YSYEKL. V shed 5 bases and J 7 bases; nucleotides not matched to a gene: 11. The CDR3 length is 16 residues. This CDR3 is CASSLTPGQQNSPLHF. The CDR3 nucleotides read TGCGCCAGCAGCTTAACACCGGGACAGCAAAATTCACCCCTCCACTTT.

This clonotype was recorded a few times. This sequence joins TRBV25-1 and TRBJ1-1; D call uncertain. CDR1 and CDR2 from the germline V gene are MGHDK and SYGVNS. Trimming left V 1 base short and J 2 bases short, with 14 bases between. This CDR3 has 16 residues. CDR3 protein: CASSESYGVDNTEAFF. DNA of the CDR3: TGTGCCAGCAGTGAATCATACGGGGTGGATAACACTGAAGCTTTCTTT.

J is TRBJ2-5 and V is TRBV19; D is undetermined. With 8 bases removed from V and 5 bases from J, the gap between germline ends came to 18 bases. This CDR3 comprises 14 residues. Germline CDR1 is LNHDA and CDR2 is SQIVND (reference sequence). The CDR3 reads CASSEPMDRETQYF. The DNA of the CDR3 is TGTGCCAGTTCCGAACCGATGGACCGGGAGACCCAGTACTTC.

The rearrangement joins TRBV30 to TRBJ2-7, with D possibly being TRBD2 (5 bases). Trimming left V 5 bases short and J 7 bases short, with 18 bases between. Germline V gene lookup returns CDR1 GTSNPN and CDR2 SVGIG (reference sequence). CDR3 size: 13 residues. Here the CDR3 reads CAWGRSGVGEQYF. CDR3 bases: TGTGCCTGGGGCAGATCCGGGGTTGGGGAGCAGTACTTC. Combining the CDR3 with reference TRBV30 and TRBJ2-7 gives the whole variable domain SQTIHQWPATLVQPVGSPLSLECTVEGTSNPNLYWYRQAAGRGLQLLFYSVGIGQISSEVPQNLSASRPQDRQFILSSKKLLLSDSGFYLCAWGRSGVGEQYFGPGTRLTVT.

This clonotype was seen at least ten times. The gene calls are TRBV28 and TRBJ2-7; D remains ambiguous. Germline V gene data show CDR1 as MDHEN and CDR2 as SYDVKM. The germline V and J ends were trimmed by 5 bases and 3 bases, with 5 bases remaining between them. This CDR3 contains 11 residues. CDR3 amino acids: CASSLGYEQYF. For the CDR3, the DNA is TGTGCCAGCAGTCTAGGCTACGAGCAGTACTTC.

This clonotype appeared a few times. The rearrangement joins TRBV24-1 to TRBJ1-1; TRBD1 matches 8 bases. The V and J ends lost 9 bases and 0 bases, in that order; junction bases with no gene match: 2. Germline V CDR1 and CDR2: KGHDR, SFDVKD. The CDR3 covers 13 residues. The CDR3, as DNA: TGTGCCACCGGGACAGGCTTGAACACTGAAGCTTTCTTT. This translates into CATGTGLNTEAFF.

This clonotype was observed at least ten times. The chain links TRBV12-3 or TRBV12-4 to TRBJ1-4, with D unresolved. The CDR3 contains 14 residues. V lost 6 bases and J lost 10, with 18 bases in between. CDR3 sequence (DNA): TGTGCCAGCAGGGTGACGCCGACCGCAGGAAAACTGTTTTTT. This codes for CASRVTPTAGKLFF.

The chain carries TRBV10-3 and TRBJ1-4, with D possibly TRBD1 on 5 matching bases. The CDR3 contains 14 residues. In germline, CDR1 is ENHRY, CDR2 SYGVKD. V was clipped by 3 bases and J by 4 bases, with 9 bases between them. The CDR3 DNA is TGTGCCATCAGTGAAGGGGAGATTAATGAAAAACTGTTTTTT. Amino acids: CAISEGEINEKLFF.

The table lists this clonotype with many counts. V and J are TRBV7-9 and TRBJ2-2; D tentatively reads TRBD1 or TRBD2 (5 bases each). The CDR3 sequence is 15 residues long. V was trimmed by 7 bases and J by 1 base, leaving 13 bases between them. Per germline, CDR1 SEHNR and CDR2 FQNEAQ (reference sequence). In DNA, the CDR3 is TGTGCCAGCAAATGGGACGGTCGGAACACCGGGGAGCTGTTTTTT. Encoded protein: CASKWDGRNTGELFF.

The chain has TRBV19 and TRBJ1-6; TRBD1 aligns across 7 bases. Germline CDR1 LNHDA, CDR2 SQIVND (reference sequence). The CDR3 is 15 amino acids. V gave up 6 bases and J gave up 6 bases; unmatched junction bases: 8. For the CDR3, the DNA is TGTGCCAGTAGACCCGACAGGGACACTAATTCACCCCTCCACTTT. Its protein product is CASRPDRDTNSPLHF.

Ten or more counts support this clonotype. The chain has TRBV20-1 and TRBJ1-5, with TRBD1 identical over 8 bases. Germline V gene lookup returns CDR1 DFQATT and CDR2 SNEGSKA (reference sequence). V gave up 5 bases and J gave up 4 bases; unmatched junction bases: 7. This CDR3 contains 14 residues. Written as DNA, the CDR3 is TGCAGTGCTGGAACTCGGACAGGGAATCAGCCCCAGCATTTT. It codes for CSAGTRTGNQPQHF.

The rearrangement links TRBV19 to TRBJ1-5; tentatively, D is TRBD1 (5 bases). Trimming removed 7 bases at V and 3 bases at J, with 13 bases between. Germline V gene data show CDR1 as LNHDA and CDR2 as SQIVND (reference sequence). There are 14 residues in the CDR3. CDR3 protein: CASKRGAYNQPQHF. The CDR3 DNA reads TGTGCCAGTAAGAGAGGGGCATACAATCAGCCCCAGCATTTT.

The CDR3 loop is CSARVQETQYF. CDR3 coding DNA: TGCAGTGCTAGAGTTCAAGAGACCCAGTACTTC. This rearrangement joins TRBV20-1 to TRBJ2-5, with D hard to call. The germline gives CDR1 DFQATT, CDR2 SNEGSKA (reference sequence). The CDR3 contains 11 residues. The V end was cut by 1 base, the J end by 2 bases, with 2 bases between.

Ten or more counts support this clonotype. This rearrangement joins TRBV3-1 to TRBJ2-5; 9 nucleotides line up with TRBD1. The CDR3 is 13 amino acids. Germline lookup yields CDR1 LGHDT and CDR2 YNNKEL (reference sequence). V was pared by 6 bases and J by 3 bases, with 2 bases of the junction left unmatched. The CDR3 DNA reads TGTGCCAGCAGGCGGACAGGGGAAGAGACCCAGTACTTC. Its translation is CASRRTGEETQYF.

For this clonotype: One end of the junction fails to match germline, which may point to a read error. The chain joins TRBV29-1 to TRBJ1-2; tentatively, D is TRBD1 (6 bases). Germline CDR1 SQVTM, CDR2 ANQGSEA. This CDR3 region has 13 residues. As DNA, the CDR3 is TGCAGCGTTGAAGTAAGCAGGGGCCATGGCTACGCCTTC. Translating gives CSVEVSRGHGYAF.

Of note for this clonotype: A much larger clone lies a single base off, so this may be a read error. The chain links TRBV4-1 to TRBJ1-2; D is possibly TRBD1 (5 bases). Germline V gives CDR1 MGHRA, CDR2 YSYEKL. V was shortened by 0 bases and J by 14 bases, with 13 bases between the two germline ends. CDR3 size: 12 residues. The CDR3 nucleotides read TGCGCCAGCAGCCAAGAAACGGGGCGTCTGACCTTC. It is translated as CASSQETGRLTF.

This clonotype showed up just a few times. The CDR3 bases are TGTGCCAGCAGTCCGAGGGGGCAGGCGACCACCGGGGAGCTGTTTTTT. This translates into CASSPRGQATTGELFF. The chain recombines TRBV6-1 with TRBJ2-2, with 7 bases fitting TRBD1. Germline CDR1 and CDR2: MNHNS and SASEGT. The CDR3 consists of 16 residues. V was pared by 5 bases and J by 4 bases, with 10 bases of the junction left unmatched.

This chain uses TRBV15 with TRBJ1-1, with D uncertain. Germline V lookup: CDR1 LNHNV, CDR2 YYDKDF (reference sequence). The ends were cut back, 1 base at V and 1 base at J, with 7 bases in the middle. This CDR3 has 14 residues. CDR3 sequence reads: CATSRGGENTEAFF. In DNA form, the CDR3 reads TGTGCCACCAGCAGAGGCGGGGAGAACACTGAAGCTTTCTTT. Based on the CDR3 plus reference TRBV15 and TRBJ1-1, the full variable domain is DAMVIQNPRYQVTQFGKPVTLSCSQTLNHNVMYWYQQKSSQAPKLLFHYYDKDFNNEADTPDNFQSRRPNTSFCFLDIRSPGLGDTAMYLCATSRGGENTEAFFGQGTRLTVV.